This T cell receptor (beta chain) appears in the sequencing data of a study of T cells in localized non-small cell lung cancer. The sample holds a few counts of this clone. No antigen is known for it. Points from the study as a whole: Uninvolved adjacent lung, not tumor, had the highest T cell clonality. Because only a single region of the tumor was sequenced, heterogeneity remains possible. In adjacent lung appeared a median around 62 of the top 100 tumor clones.

Deletions cut 0 bases from V and 2 bases from J, with 17 bases between. Germline loops: CDR1 MGHRA, CDR2 YSYEKL. This CDR3 is 18 amino acids long. The repertoire was sequenced with immunoSEQ multiplex PCR; TCRdb's copy has only in-frame clones and lacks some. The repertoire consists of over 20,000 clones, with approximately 91% occurring once and the leading ten covering just under 30%. Here the sequenced sample was peripheral blood mononuclear cells, taken before any cancer treatment. The sequence derives from a male donor aged 60 or older with stage II lung adenocarcinoma. V usage is TRBV4-1 and J usage is TRBJ1-5; tentative D call: TRBD1 (5 bases). CDR3 DNA sequence: TGCGCCAGCAGCCAAGATATGGTAGGGGCCGGTCGCAATCAGCCCCAGCATTTT. It specifies CASSQDMVGAGRNQPQHF.